The 5 T cell receptor beta chains below were found in one sample sequenced in a study of blood T cell repertoires in COVID-19. Assay: immunoSEQ multiplex PCR; the TCRdb copy retains only in-frame clones and omits some. This table holds more than 300,000 clones, 88% found once. The sequenced sample consisted of peripheral blood. These receptors all come from a woman aged 25 to 45 with COVID-19, enrolled during active disease.

The V and J genes are TRBV27 and TRBJ1-5; 7 nucleotides match TRBD1. The CDR3 extends over 14 amino acids. Germline trimming cut 3 bases from V and 7 bases from J; bases unmatched to any gene: 6. CDR1 and CDR2 (germline): MNHEY, SMNVEV (reference sequence). CDR3 nucleotides: TGTGCCAGCAGTTTGTCAAGGGGGCAGCAGCCCCAGCATTTT. This translates into CASSLSRGQQPQHF.

This chain uses TRBV19 with TRBJ2-1, with 9 bases lining up with TRBD2. With V trimmed by 5 bases and J by 3 bases, 2 bases remained unmatched. There are 14 residues in the CDR3. CDR1 and CDR2 (germline): LNHDA, SQIVND (reference sequence). The DNA of the CDR3 is TGTGCCAGTAGTCCTAGCGGGATCTACAATGAGCAGTTCTTC. This translates into CASSPSGIYNEQFF.

The rearrangement joins TRBV6-8 to TRBJ1-3, with 7 nucleotides matching TRBD1. Per germline, CDR1 MNHGY and CDR2 SAAAGT. The CDR3 is 14 residues long. Trimming took 5 bases from V and 5 from J; bases not matched to a gene: 6. The CDR3 DNA follows: TGTGCCAGCAGTAGGGACAGTGGCAGAAACACCATATATTTT. Protein: CASSRDSGRNTIYF.

The CDR3 DNA reads as TGTGCCAGCAAGGGCGGGGGGATAGGCTACAATGAGCAGTTCTTC. This codes for CASKGGGIGYNEQFF. The V gene is TRBV27, the J gene TRBJ2-1; 8 nucleotides align to TRBD2. V was clipped by 7 bases and J by 3 bases; unmatched bases: 8. The CDR3 consists of 15 residues. Germline lookup yields CDR1 MNHEY and CDR2 SMNVEV (reference sequence).

This chain uses TRBV4-1 with TRBJ2-3, with a tentative D call TRBD2 (5 bases). Between the trimmed V and J ends, which lost 8 bases and 5 bases, there was a span of 8 bases. Germline V lookup: CDR1 MGHRA, CDR2 YSYEKL. The CDR3 extends over 11 amino acids. CDR3 in amino acids: CASGEGDTQYF. The CDR3 nucleotides are TGCGCCAGCGGTGAGGGAGATACGCAGTATTTT.